These T cell receptor beta chains were read from a single sample in a study of shared clonotypes between healthy human individuals. Repertoires were generated with immunoSEQ multiplex PCR, while TCRdb's copy carries only in-frame clones and drops some. The sample carries some 630,000 clones, roughly 95% recorded once. Sequencing input: naive CD8+ T cells sorted from blood. Receptors originate from a woman in her 30s in good health. Each CDR3 is given with its conserved first and last residue. A D gene is named only where the DNA matches it firmly. A clone size is listed for some rows: how often the clone was seen (once, few, many), or a class if it is expanded.

NA TRBJ2-1 NA TRBV27 TGTGCCAGCAGTCCGGGGGCGGGGGAGATCTACAATGAGCAGTTCTTC CASSPGAGEIYNEQFF
NA TRBJ1-2 NA TRBV7-9 TGTGCCAGCAGCTTAGAGTGGAGGGAGGATGGCTACACCTTC CASSLEWREDGYTF
NA TRBJ1-4 NA TRBV10-3 TGTGCCATCAGTGAGGTTAATGAAAAACTGTTTTTT CAISEVNEKLFF
NA TRBJ1-1 TRBD1 TRBV28 TGTGCCAGCAGCCTTAGTTTGACCGGGACAGGGGGGAACACTGAAGCTTTCTTT CASSLSLTGTGGNTEAFF
NA TRBJ1-1 NA TRBV4-1 TGCGCCAGCAGCCAAGATCGGCGGTACAATGAAGCTTTCTTT CASSQDRRYNEAFF
NA TRBJ1-5 NA TRBV4-1 TGCGCCAGCAGCCCCAGGACGGGGAGCAATCAGCCCCAGCATTTT CASSPRTGSNQPQHF
NA TRBJ2-5 NA TRBV28 TGTGCCAGCAGTCTGGTGGATCCGGGACATTCATACTTC CASSLVDPGHSYF
NA TRBJ2-7 NA TRBV4-1 TGCGCCAGCAGCCAAGGGGCGGGGAGGCACGAGCAGTACTTC CASSQGAGRHEQYF
NA TRBJ2-7 TRBD2 TRBV2 TGTGCCAGCAGTATCGGACTAGTCCCTTACGAGCAGTACTTC CASSIGLVPYEQYF
NA TRBJ1-4 NA TRBV11-2 TGTGCCAGCAGCCTCCTACCCCGCCATGCAACTAATGAAAAACTGTTTTTT CASSLLPRHATNEKLFF
NA TRBJ1-1 NA TRBV27 TGTGCCAGCAGTTTAGCCAGGGCCAAGGAAGCTTTCTTT CASSLARAKEAFF
NA TRBJ2-2 TRBD2 TRBV10-3 TGTGCCATCAGTGAGTCAGGGGCGGGAGCGTTGGCCGGGGAGCTGTTTTTT CAISESGAGALAGELFF
NA TRBJ1-1 NA TRBV25-1 TGTGCCAGCAGTGGAGGGGATGTTGAAGCTTTCTTT CASSGGDVEAFF
few TRBJ1-6 NA TRBV30 TGTGCCTGGAGTGTAATTGGAAGCGATAATTCACCCCTCCACTTT CAWSVIGSDNSPLHF
NA TRBJ2-7 NA TRBV7-9 TGTGCCAGCAGCTTAGGTCAGGGGATAATCTACGAGCAGTACTTC CASSLGQGIIYEQYF
NA TRBJ2-1 TRBD2 TRBV7-2 TGTGCCAGCAGCTTGGTACTAGCGGCTAATGAGCAGTTCTTC CASSLVLAANEQFF
NA TRBJ2-7 TRBD1 TRBV13 TGTGCCAGCAGCACAGGGACAGGGGACCACGAGCAGTACTTC CASSTGTGDHEQYF
NA TRBJ2-2 TRBD2 TRBV9 TGTGCCAGCAGCTTTAGCGGGAGACTCACCGGGGAGCTGTTTTTT CASSFSGRLTGELFF
NA TRBJ2-4 NA TRBV27 TGTGCCAGCAGTTTCGGGTTCAAGGGAAACATTCAGTACTTC CASSFGFKGNIQYF
NA TRBJ2-7 TRBD1 TRBV28 TGTGCCAGCAGTCATCCCGGACAGGGGGCGCGTCACGGGAACGAGCAGTACTTC CASSHPGQGARHGNEQYF
NA TRBJ2-3 TRBD2 TRBV7-9 TGTGCCAGCAGCTTATCGGGACTAGCGGGGGTTCTCACAGATACGCAGTATTTT CASSLSGLAGVLTDTQYF
NA TRBJ2-6 NA TRBV5-6 TGTGCCAGCTCTGGGGCCAACGTCCTGACTTTC CASSGANVLTF
NA TRBJ2-7 NA TRBV7-8 TGTGCCAGCAGCCCCCAGGGGAACGAGCAGTACTTC CASSPQGNEQYF
few TRBJ1-1 NA TRBV7-9 TGTGCCAGCAGCTTACCGGGGGAAGCTTTCTTT CASSLPGEAFF
NA TRBJ2-7 NA TRBV29-1 TGCAGCGTTGAAGACCCTGGAGGGGACACCTACGAGCAGTACTTC CSVEDPGGDTYEQYF
NA TRBJ2-7 TRBD1 TRBV6-5 TGTGCCAGCAGTTACGCCGGGACAGGGGATCCCTACGAGCAGTACTTC CASSYAGTGDPYEQYF
NA TRBJ2-4 TRBD2 TRBV19 TGTGCCAGTAAGATAGCGGGAGGGGTGGCCGACTTC CASKIAGGVADF
NA TRBJ2-1 NA TRBV11-2 TGTGCCAGTGTGGAATCGGACTCCTACAATGAGCAGTTCTTC CASVESDSYNEQFF
NA TRBJ2-2 TRBD2 TRBV9 TGTGCCAGCAGCGTGCTAGCGGGATCCACCGGGGAGCTGTTTTTT CASSVLAGSTGELFF
NA TRBJ2-3 TRBD1 TRBV29-1 TGCAGCGTTGCAGGGGGTTCTGGCACAGATACGCAGTATTTT CSVAGGSGTDTQYF
NA TRBJ2-1 TRBD1 TRBV5-4 TGTGCCAGCAGCCTCGGGACAGGAGGGAGCAATGAGCAGTTCTTC CASSLGTGGSNEQFF
NA TRBJ2-2 NA TRBV5-6 TGTGCCAGCAGCTTGGACGGACGACCCACCGGGGAGCTGTTTTTT CASSLDGRPTGELFF
NA TRBJ2-7 NA TRBV6-1 TGTGCCAGCAGTGAAGGGGCTACCTACGAGCAGTACTTC CASSEGATYEQYF
once TRBJ2-7 NA TRBV27 TGTGCCAGCAGTTTATCCAAATCCTCCTACGAGCAGTACTTC CASSLSKSSYEQYF
once TRBJ1-2 TRBD1 TRBV25-1 TGTGCCAGCAGCGGGGGGACAGGGGGCTATGGCTACACCTTC CASSGGTGGYGYTF
NA TRBJ1-3 NA TRBV7-9 TGTGCCACCCTAGAATCGGGAAACACCATATATTTT CATLESGNTIYF
NA TRBJ2-7 NA TRBV29-1 TGCAGCGTTGAGGAGGGGGCCTCCTACGAGCAGTACTTC CSVEEGASYEQYF
NA TRBJ2-7 NA TRBV29-1 TGCAGCGTTGAAGGGCAGGATAGCTCCTACGAGCAGTACTTC CSVEGQDSSYEQYF
NA TRBJ2-7 TRBD1 TRBV27 TGTGCCAGCAGACCCGGGACAGGCTACGAGCAGTACTTC CASRPGTGYEQYF
once TRBJ2-3 NA TRBV7-2 TGTGCCAGCAGCTTAGCGGGACTCACAGATACGCAGTATTTT CASSLAGLTDTQYF
NA TRBJ2-7 TRBD2 TRBV7-3 TGTGCCAGCAGCTTAACGGCGGGAGCCACCTACGAGCAGTACTTC CASSLTAGATYEQYF
NA TRBJ2-7 TRBD1 TRBV5-4 TGTGCCAGCAGCTTCACAGGGGACGAGCAGTACTTC CASSFTGDEQYF
NA TRBJ2-1 TRBD1 TRBV19 TGTGCCAGTAGTTCAGGACAGGGCCTTTACGATGAGCAGTTCTTC CASSSGQGLYDEQFF
NA TRBJ1-1 TRBD1 TRBV9 TGTGCCAGCAGCGTCATGGACAGGGCAAGCACTGAAGCTTTCTTT CASSVMDRASTEAFF
NA TRBJ2-2 TRBD2 TRBV5-4 TGTGCCAGCAGCTTCGGGGGGGCCGACACCGGGGAGCTGTTTTTT CASSFGGADTGELFF
NA TRBJ2-2 TRBD1 TRBV29-1 TGCAGCGTGATGAACAGCATAGAAGGGGGCGTTAGCGGGGAGCTGTTTTTT CSVMNSIEGGVSGELFF
NA TRBJ2-2 NA TRBV5-8 TGTGCCACCCCTATATACGACACCGGGGAGCTGTTTTTT CATPIYDTGELFF
few TRBJ1-1 NA TRBV5-6 TGTGCCAGCAGCTTGGGTGGGACAAACATGAACACTGAAGCTTTCTTT CASSLGGTNMNTEAFF
NA TRBJ2-7 NA TRBV30 TGTGCCTGGGTAGGCAGAGCCTACGAGCAGTACTTC CAWVGRAYEQYF
NA TRBJ2-1 NA TRBV7-9 TGTGCCAGCAGCTCAAGCACCGGCGAGCAGTTCTTC CASSSSTGEQFF
NA TRBJ2-1 TRBD1 TRBV29-1 TGCAGCGCCCTCGGACAGGGCGTCCGGCAGTTCTTC CSALGQGVRQFF
NA TRBJ2-7 NA TRBV4-2 TGTGCCAGCAGCCAAGAGCCGGGACTGCCGAGGGTGGAGCAGTACTTC CASSQEPGLPRVEQYF
NA TRBJ1-1 NA TRBV4-1 TGCGCCAGCAGCCCCCGGGACACCAACACTGAAGCTTTCTTT CASSPRDTNTEAFF
few TRBJ1-1 TRBD1 TRBV19 TGTGCCAGTAGTATTGGGCAGGGGGGCACTGAAGCTTTCTTT CASSIGQGGTEAFF
NA TRBJ2-1 NA TRBV9 TGTGCCAGCAGCGTTGGTGGAGGGCGGGGCAATGAGCAGTTCTTC CASSVGGGRGNEQFF
NA TRBJ1-1 TRBD1 TRBV7-9 TGTGCCAGCAGGCCGGGACAGCTTGAAGCTTTCTTT CASRPGQLEAFF
NA TRBJ1-2 NA TRBV5-4 TGTGCCAGCAGCTTGATGGGACACTATGGCTACACCTTC CASSLMGHYGYTF
NA TRBJ2-5 NA TRBV2 TGTGCCAGCAGAAAAAAAAGGGAGACCCAGTACTTC CASRKKRETQYF
NA TRBJ2-1 TRBD1 TRBV10-2 TGCGCCAGCAGTGAGTCCAGGGGGCTTGATGAGCAGTTCTTC CASSESRGLDEQFF